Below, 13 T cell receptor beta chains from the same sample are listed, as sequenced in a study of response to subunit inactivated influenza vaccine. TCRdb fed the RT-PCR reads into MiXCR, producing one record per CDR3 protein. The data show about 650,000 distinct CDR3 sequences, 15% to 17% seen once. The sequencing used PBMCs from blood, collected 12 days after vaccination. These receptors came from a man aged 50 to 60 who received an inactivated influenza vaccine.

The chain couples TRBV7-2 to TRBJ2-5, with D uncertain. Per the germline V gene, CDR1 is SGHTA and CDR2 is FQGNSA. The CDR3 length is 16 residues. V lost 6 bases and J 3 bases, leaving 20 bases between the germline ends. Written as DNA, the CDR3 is TGTGCCAGCAGTCCGCTGGTGGCCGCCCCAAAAGAGACCCAGTACTTC. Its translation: CASSPLVAAPKETQYF.

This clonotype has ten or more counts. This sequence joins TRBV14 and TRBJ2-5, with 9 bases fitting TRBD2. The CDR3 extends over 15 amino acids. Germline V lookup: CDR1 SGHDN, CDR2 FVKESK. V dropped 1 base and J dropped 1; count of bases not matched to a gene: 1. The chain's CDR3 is CASSQGGLAQETQYF. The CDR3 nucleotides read TGTGCCAGCAGCCAAGGGGGACTAGCCCAAGAGACCCAGTACTTC.

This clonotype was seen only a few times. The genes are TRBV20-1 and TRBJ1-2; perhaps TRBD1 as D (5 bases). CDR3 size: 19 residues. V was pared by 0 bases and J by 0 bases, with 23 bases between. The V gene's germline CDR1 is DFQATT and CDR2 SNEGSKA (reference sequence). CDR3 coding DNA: TGCAGTGCTAGAGATAGTGAGTTTCGTGAAGGGGAGACTAACTATGGCTACACCTTC. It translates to CSARDSEFREGETNYGYTF.

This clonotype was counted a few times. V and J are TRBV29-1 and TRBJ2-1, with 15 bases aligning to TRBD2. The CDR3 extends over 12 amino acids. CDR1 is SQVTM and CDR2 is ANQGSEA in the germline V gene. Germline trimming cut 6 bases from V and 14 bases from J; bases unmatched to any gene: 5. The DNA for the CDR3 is TGCAGCGTGGGGACTAGCGGGAGGATGAAGTTCTTC. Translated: CSVGTSGRMKFF.

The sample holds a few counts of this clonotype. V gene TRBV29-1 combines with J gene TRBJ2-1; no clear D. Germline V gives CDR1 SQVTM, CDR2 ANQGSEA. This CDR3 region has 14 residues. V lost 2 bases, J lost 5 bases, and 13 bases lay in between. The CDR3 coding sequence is TGCAGCGTTGAACGACCCCCGTTGGACAATGAGCAGTTCTTC. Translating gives CSVERPPLDNEQFF.

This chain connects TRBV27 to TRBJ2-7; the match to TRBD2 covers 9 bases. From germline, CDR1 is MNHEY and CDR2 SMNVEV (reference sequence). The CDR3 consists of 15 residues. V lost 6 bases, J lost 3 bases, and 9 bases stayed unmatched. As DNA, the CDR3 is TGTGCCAGCAGAGATCAAGCGGGAGGTAACTACGAGCAGTACTTC. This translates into CASRDQAGGNYEQYF.

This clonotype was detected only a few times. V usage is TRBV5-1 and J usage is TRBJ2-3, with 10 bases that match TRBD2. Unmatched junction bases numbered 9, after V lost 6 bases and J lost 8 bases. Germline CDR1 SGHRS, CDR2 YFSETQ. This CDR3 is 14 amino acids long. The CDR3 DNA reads TGCGCCAGCACGGTAGCGGGAGGATTCGTTACGCAGTATTTT. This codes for CASTVAGGFVTQYF. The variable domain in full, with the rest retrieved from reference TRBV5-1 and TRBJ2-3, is KAGVTQTPRYLIKTRGQQVTLSCSPISGHRSVSWYQQTPGQGLQFLFEYFSETQRNKGNFPGRFSGRQFSNSRSEMNVSTLELGDSALYLCASTVAGGFVTQYFGPGTRLTVL.

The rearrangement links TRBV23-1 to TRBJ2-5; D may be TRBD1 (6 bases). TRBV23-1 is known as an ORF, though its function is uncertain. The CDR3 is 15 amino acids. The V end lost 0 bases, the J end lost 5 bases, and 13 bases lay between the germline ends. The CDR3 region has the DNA TGCGCCAGCAGTCAATCGAGACAGGTTCTGGAGACCCAGTACTTC. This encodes CASSQSRQVLETQYF.

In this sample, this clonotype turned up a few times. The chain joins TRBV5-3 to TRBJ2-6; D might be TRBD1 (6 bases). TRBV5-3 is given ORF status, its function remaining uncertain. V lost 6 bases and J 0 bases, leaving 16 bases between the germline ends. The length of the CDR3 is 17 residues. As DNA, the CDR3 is TGTGCCAGAAACCGGTCAGGGGTGAACTCTGGGGCCAACGTCCTGACTTTC. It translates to CARNRSGVNSGANVLTF.

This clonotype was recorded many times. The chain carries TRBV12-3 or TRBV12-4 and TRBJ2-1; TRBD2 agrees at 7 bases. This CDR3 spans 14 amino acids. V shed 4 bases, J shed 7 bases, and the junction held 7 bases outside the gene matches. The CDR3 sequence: CASSSSTSSNEQFF. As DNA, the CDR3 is TGTGCCAGCAGTTCCTCGACTAGCAGTAATGAGCAGTTCTTC.

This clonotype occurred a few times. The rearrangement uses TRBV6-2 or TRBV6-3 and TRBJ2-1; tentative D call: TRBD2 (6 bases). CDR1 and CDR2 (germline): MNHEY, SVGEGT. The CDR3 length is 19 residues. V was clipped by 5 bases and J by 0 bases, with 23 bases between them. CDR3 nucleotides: TGTGCCAGCAGTCCCTTAGCTAGCGCGAGGGTTTTCTCCTACAATGAGCAGTTCTTC. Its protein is CASSPLASARVFSYNEQFF.

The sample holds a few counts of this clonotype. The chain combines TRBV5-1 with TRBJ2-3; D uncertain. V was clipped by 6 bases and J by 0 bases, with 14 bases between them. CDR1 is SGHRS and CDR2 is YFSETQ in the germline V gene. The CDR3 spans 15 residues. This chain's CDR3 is CASNLFAMSTDTQYF. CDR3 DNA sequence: TGCGCCAGCAACCTGTTCGCGATGAGCACAGATACGCAGTATTTT.

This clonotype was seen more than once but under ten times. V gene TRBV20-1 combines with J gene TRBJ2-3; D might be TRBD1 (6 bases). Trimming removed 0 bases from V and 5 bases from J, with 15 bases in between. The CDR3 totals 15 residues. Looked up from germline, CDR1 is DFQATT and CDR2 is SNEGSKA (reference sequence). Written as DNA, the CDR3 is TGCAGTGCTAGAGAGTGGGGGCAGATACAAGATACGCAGTATTTT. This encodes CSAREWGQIQDTQYF.